This is a list of T cell receptor beta chains from one sample in a study of graft-versus-host responses after intestinal transplantation. Some clones are missing from TCRdb's copy, which holds only in-frame ones; the method was immunoSEQ multiplex PCR. The sample has around 100,000 clones; roughly nine tenths are singletons. No antigen is known for these receptors. Sequencing was performed on unstimulated CD4+ T cells sorted from spleen or lymph node cells, taken before transplant. All receptors come from a human donor who was the organ donor for an intestinal transplant. Each CDR3 is given with its conserved first and last residue. Fields, in order: V gene, D gene, clone size, J gene, CDR3 protein, CDR3 DNA. A D gene is named only where the DNA matches it firmly. Size tells how often a clone was seen (once, few, many) or the class of an expanded clone, and some rows leave it out.

TRBV10-3	TRBD1	-	TRBJ1-6	CAISDRGGNSPLHF	TGTGCCATCAGCGACAGGGGCGGCAATTCACCCCTCCACTTT
TRBV9	-	-	TRBJ2-3	CASSVEPNTDTQYF	TGTGCCAGCAGCGTAGAGCCCAACACAGATACGCAGTATTTT
TRBV5-1	-	-	TRBJ2-6	CASSLDGTSGANVLTF	TGCGCCAGCAGCTTGGACGGGACCTCTGGGGCCAACGTCCTGACTTTC
TRBV28	TRBD1	-	TRBJ1-2	CASVRGDRGKDGYTF	TGTGCCAGCGTGAGGGGAGACAGGGGAAAGGATGGCTACACCTTC
TRBV19	-	-	TRBJ1-6	CASDRRDAGSPLHF	TGTGCCAGTGATCGGAGGGACGCCGGGTCACCCCTCCACTTT
TRBV28	-	-	TRBJ1-5	CASNPRGGINQPQHF	TGTGCCAGCAACCCTCGAGGGGGGATTAATCAGCCCCAGCATTTT
TRBV27	-	-	TRBJ1-5	CASSLSYGQSNQPQHF	TGTGCCAGCAGTTTATCATATGGACAGAGCAATCAGCCCCAGCATTTT
TRBV23-1	TRBD1	few	TRBJ2-4	CASSQSRQGPKLQYF	TGCGCCAGCAGTCAAAGCAGACAGGGACCAAAACTACAGTACTTC
TRBV28	-	-	TRBJ1-1	CASRTLRNTEAFF	TGTGCCAGCCGAACTCTTCGCAACACTGAAGCTTTCTTT
TRBV6-1	-	-	TRBJ1-6	CASSESGRGRSPLHF	TGTGCCAGCAGTGAATCGGGCAGGGGACGATCACCCCTCCACTTT
TRBV9	TRBD2	-	TRBJ2-2	CASSARGTGELFF	TGTGCCAGCAGCGCGCGGGGGACCGGGGAGCTGTTTTTT
TRBV5-4	-	few	TRBJ1-4	CASSSSRDATNEKLFF	TGTGCCAGCTCCTCGAGTAGGGACGCAACTAATGAAAAACTGTTTTTT
TRBV28	-	-	TRBJ1-2	CASSLSPVGGPYGYTF	TGTGCCAGCAGTTTAAGTCCCGTGGGGGGCCCCTATGGCTACACCTTC
TRBV28	-	few	TRBJ1-1	CASSLEGRLSTEAFF	TGTGCCAGCAGTTTAGAGGGACGGTTGAGCACTGAAGCTTTCTTT
TRBV18	TRBD1	medium-sized	TRBJ1-3	CASSPTGISPRGNTIYF	TGTGCCAGCTCACCGACAGGGATTTCTCCCCGCGGAAACACCATATATTTT
TRBV18	TRBD1	-	TRBJ1-2	CASSLRTGGVDYGYTF	TGTGCCAGCTCACTCCGAACAGGGGGCGTGGACTATGGCTACACCTTC
TRBV4-1	-	-	TRBJ2-2	CASSQDILRGSGTGELFF	TGCGCCAGCAGCCAAGATATCCTGAGGGGGAGCGGCACCGGGGAGCTGTTTTTT
TRBV28	-	-	TRBJ1-2	CASSLDSPKGYTF	TGTGCCAGCAGTCTTGACAGCCCTAAAGGCTACACCTTC
TRBV7-9	-	few	TRBJ1-6	CASSSTIRNSPLHF	TGTGCCAGCAGCTCAACAATTAGGAATTCACCCCTCCACTTT
TRBV6-5	TRBD1	-	TRBJ1-2	CASSDRAPTIGYTF	TGTGCCAGCAGTGACAGGGCCCCTACTATCGGCTACACCTTC
TRBV28	-	-	TRBJ2-7	CASSLWSRAEYEQYF	TGTGCCAGCAGTTTATGGTCCAGGGCTGAGTACGAGCAGTACTTC
TRBV18	-	-	TRBJ2-3	CASSPTGLSTDTQYF	TGTGCCAGCTCACCGACGGGACTTAGCACAGATACGCAGTATTTT
TRBV30	TRBD1	-	TRBJ1-2	CAWGTGNHGYTF	TGTGCCTGGGGGACAGGGAACCATGGCTACACCTTC
TRBV28	-	-	TRBJ2-7	CASLGVLEQYF	TGTGCCAGCCTGGGGGTGCTGGAGCAGTACTTC
TRBV7-2	TRBD2	-	TRBJ2-7	CASSGPGTSGVVQYF	TGTGCCAGCAGTGGACCTGGGACTAGCGGGGTTGTGCAGTACTTC
TRBV10-3	-	-	TRBJ1-1	CAISAKGTNAEAFF	TGTGCCATCAGTGCTAAAGGGACGAACGCTGAAGCTTTCTTT
TRBV4-1	-	-	TRBJ1-5	CASSQVEGNQPQHF	TGCGCCAGCAGCCAAGTTGAGGGCAATCAGCCCCAGCATTTT
TRBV29-1	TRBD1	-	TRBJ1-4	CSVEGGPGQGNEKLFF	TGCAGCGTTGAAGGGGGACCGGGACAGGGGAATGAAAAACTGTTTTTT
TRBV19	TRBD1	-	TRBJ1-5	CASSSGPGQGTNQPQHF	TGTGCCAGTAGCTCAGGGCCGGGACAGGGGACAAATCAGCCCCAGCATTTT
TRBV11-2	-	-	TRBJ2-7	CASSRNLGPGSAYEQYF	TGTGCCAGCAGCCGAAACCTCGGGCCCGGGTCGGCCTACGAGCAGTACTTC
TRBV6-5	-	-	TRBJ1-2	CASRFLGAEYGYTF	TGTGCCAGCAGGTTCCTTGGAGCGGAATATGGCTACACCTTC
TRBV6-6	-	few	TRBJ1-3	CASSRQRPGNTIYF	TGTGCCAGCAGCCGACAACGCCCTGGAAACACCATATATTTT
TRBV19	-	-	TRBJ1-2	CASSEGTSYGYTF	TGTGCCAGTAGTGAGGGAACAAGCTATGGCTACACCTTC
TRBV7-9	TRBD1	-	TRBJ2-7	CASSLRGQGSYEQYF	TGTGCCAGCAGCTTACGGGGACAGGGTAGCTACGAGCAGTACTTC
TRBV29-1	TRBD2	-	TRBJ2-1	CSAKSVAGGPFVNEQFF	TGCAGCGCTAAGAGCGTAGCGGGGGGGCCGTTCGTGAATGAGCAGTTCTTC
TRBV29-1	TRBD1	-	TRBJ1-1	CSALGQGMNTEAFF	TGCAGCGCCCTAGGACAGGGCATGAACACTGAAGCTTTCTTT
TRBV19	-	-	TRBJ1-2	CASSTPLGGGYTF	TGTGCCAGTAGTACCCCGTTGGGGGGCGGCTACACCTTC
TRBV28	-	few	TRBJ2-7	CASSSTHTHEQYF	TGTGCCAGCAGTTCTACCCACACCCACGAGCAGTACTTC
TRBV6-5	TRBD1	-	TRBJ1-1	CASKLDRSRPTEAFF	TGTGCCAGCAAGTTGGACAGGTCACGTCCCACTGAAGCTTTCTTT
TRBV11-2	-	once	TRBJ2-4	CASSLVQELAKNIQYF	TGTGCCAGCAGCTTAGTTCAGGAACTAGCCAAAAACATTCAGTACTTC
TRBV2	-	-	TRBJ1-2	CASSEALRGVRSYGYTF	TGTGCCAGCAGTGAAGCGCTAAGGGGAGTTCGGAGCTATGGCTACACCTTC
TRBV6-5	-	-	TRBJ1-5	CASSYSKVQPQHF	TGTGCCAGCAGTTACTCGAAGGTTCAGCCCCAGCATTTT
TRBV5-1	-	-	TRBJ1-1	CASSLFWGGGTEAFF	TGCGCCAGCAGCTTGTTTTGGGGAGGAGGCACTGAAGCTTTCTTT
TRBV7-2	-	-	TRBJ1-4	CASSLLSSLPNEKLFF	TGTGCCAGCAGCTTATTATCTTCGCTGCCTAATGAAAAACTGTTTTTT
TRBV7-9	TRBD2	-	TRBJ2-3	CASSSSSGGVRNTQYF	TGTGCCAGCAGCTCCTCGAGTGGGGGGGTCAGGAATACGCAGTATTTT